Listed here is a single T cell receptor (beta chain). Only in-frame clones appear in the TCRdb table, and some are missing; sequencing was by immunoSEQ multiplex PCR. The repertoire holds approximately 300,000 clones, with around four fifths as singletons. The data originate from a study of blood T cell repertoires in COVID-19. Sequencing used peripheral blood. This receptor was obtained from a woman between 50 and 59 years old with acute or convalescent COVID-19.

CDR3 sequence: CASTPLGGGKNTEAFF. CDR3 in DNA: TGTGCCAGCACCCCGTTGGGGGGAGGAAAGAACACTGAAGCTTTCTTT. The rearrangement uses TRBV6-6 and TRBJ1-1, with a tentative D call TRBD1 (5 bases). CDR3 length: 16 residues. V was clipped by 7 bases and J by 1 base, with 19 bases between them. Germline V gene lookup returns CDR1 MNHNY and CDR2 SVGAGI (reference sequence).